The 15 T cell receptor beta chains reported below all come from one sample, sequenced in a study of naive and memory T cell subsets. An equimolar mix of two oligonucleotides served as the beta constant-region primer for TRBC1 and TRBC2. TCRdb passed the UMI-ligation and nested PCR reads through MiXCR, listing each CDR3 protein once. The repertoire includes roughly 31,000 distinct CDR3 sequences, around 10% of them detected once, and approximately 15% sits in the top ten. The sample taken for sequencing was effector memory CD4+ T cells from blood. Subset noted: effector memory, CD45RA- CD27-. The receptors shown here come from a human donor in good health.

About this clonotype: Relative to the germline gene, one junction end is altered; a read error may explain this. This chain links TRBV29-1 with TRBJ1-1, with 7 positions matching TRBD1. The CDR3 covers 11 residues. Germline CDR1 and CDR2: SQVTM and ANQGSEA. CDR3 bases: TGCAGCGGACAGGGCAACAGTGAAGCTTTCTTT. Translated, it gives CSGQGNSEAFF.

This clonotype came up a few times. The chain employs TRBV4-2 and TRBJ2-3; D possibly uses TRBD1 or TRBD2 (6 bases each). The CDR3 consists of 15 residues. Trimming left V 3 bases short and J 1 base short, with 11 bases between. Germline assignment: CDR1 LGHNA and CDR2 YNFKEQ. CDR3 DNA sequence: TGTGCCAGCAGCCATGTGAGGGGGGGCACAGATACGCAGTATTTT. Protein sequence: CASSHVRGGTDTQYF.

This clonotype was seen more than once but under ten times. The chain recombines TRBV12-3 or TRBV12-4 with TRBJ1-2; unclear D gene. The CDR3 extends over 13 amino acids. With 3 bases removed from V and 8 bases from J, the gap between germline ends came to 13 bases. CDR3 residues: CASSLVLQRGYTF. The CDR3 region has the DNA TGTGCCAGCAGTTTGGTCCTTCAGAGGGGCTACACCTTC.

This clonotype has a handful of counts. The CDR3 loop is CATSDSGTSANTGELFF. In DNA, the CDR3 is TGTGCCACCAGTGATTCGGGGACTAGCGCAAACACCGGGGAGCTGTTTTTT. V is TRBV24-1 and J is TRBJ2-2, with 10 bases lining up with TRBD2. This CDR3 is built from 17 residues. Germline V gene lookup returns CDR1 KGHDR and CDR2 SFDVKD. The ends lost 2 bases at V and 2 bases at J; junction bases unmatched: 4.

This clonotype is labeled medium-sized. CDR3 residues: CASSFRKQGGSGELFF. The CDR3, as DNA: TGTGCCAGCAGCTTCCGAAAGCAGGGTGGCAGCGGGGAGCTGTTTTTT. The rearrangement links TRBV7-9 to TRBJ2-2, with D possibly being TRBD1 (5 bases). The V end lost 3 bases, the J end lost 7 bases, and 18 bases lay between the germline ends. CDR3 length: 16 amino acids. The germline gives CDR1 SEHNR, CDR2 FQNEAQ (reference sequence).

The chain combines TRBV5-6 with TRBJ2-7, with 7 bases identical to TRBD1. Germline V lookup: CDR1 SGHDT, CDR2 YYEEEE. The CDR3 length is 14 residues. After removal of 2 bases from V and 3 bases from J, the junction contained 5 bases not matched to a gene. The CDR3 nucleotides read TGTGCCAGCAGCTTTGGGACAGAAGACTACGAGCAGTACTTC. Protein: CASSFGTEDYEQYF.

The chain carries TRBV2 and TRBJ2-2; the D is unclear. The germline CDR1 and CDR2 sequences are SNHLY and FYNNEI. Trimming cost V 6 bases and J 6 bases, with 5 bases left between them. The CDR3 covers 11 residues. CDR3 residues: CASRQAGELFF. As DNA, the CDR3 is TGTGCCAGCAGACAAGCCGGGGAGCTGTTTTTT.

The chain couples TRBV2 to TRBJ2-6; possible D gene TRBD2, 5 bases. With 6 bases removed from V and 0 bases from J, the gap between germline ends came to 9 bases. This CDR3 is 15 amino acids long. Germline assignment: CDR1 SNHLY and CDR2 FYNNEI. This chain's CDR3 is CASRSAGSGANVLTF. DNA for the CDR3: TGTGCCAGCAGGAGTGCGGGCTCTGGGGCCAACGTCCTGACTTTC.

V and J are TRBV7-2 and TRBJ1-1, with TRBD1 matching over 10 bases. The CDR3 runs to 17 residues. CDR1 is SGHTA and CDR2 is FQGNSA in the germline V gene. Trimming cost V 5 bases and J 5 bases; bases outside gene matches: 14. The CDR3 DNA sequence: TGTGCCAGCAGCCACCAGGGACAGGGGCCCTCGGGGACTGAAGCTTTCTTT. The encoded protein is CASSHQGQGPSGTEAFF.

The gene calls are TRBV30 and TRBJ2-3; D possibly corresponds to TRBD2 (6 bases). The V gene's germline CDR1 is GTSNPN and CDR2 SVGIG (reference sequence). V was cut by 1 base and J by 0 bases, with 17 bases left in between. The CDR3 is 17 residues long. The CDR3: CAWSDPALAFSTDTQYF. The CDR3 DNA reads TGTGCCTGGAGTGACCCCGCCCTAGCGTTTAGCACAGATACGCAGTATTTT.

The table lists this clonotype with many counts. V usage is TRBV6-2 or TRBV6-3 and J usage is TRBJ2-1; 7 bases fit TRBD2. CDR1 is MNHEY and CDR2 is SVGEGT in the germline V gene. The CDR3 is 15 residues long. The ends lost 2 bases at V and 5 bases at J; junction bases unmatched: 6. The CDR3: CASSYGGGGNNEQFF. In nucleotides, the CDR3 is TGTGCCAGCAGTTACGGGGGGGGGGGTAACAATGAGCAGTTCTTC.

This clonotype has just a few counts. V gene TRBV29-1 combines with J gene TRBJ2-7; 11 bases match TRBD1. This CDR3 region has 13 residues. With 4 bases clipped from V and 5 bases from J, the junction kept 4 bases outside the gene matches. CDR1 is SQVTM and CDR2 is ANQGSEA in the germline V gene. In DNA form, the CDR3 reads TGCAGCGTTGGGGACAGGGGGGCACACGAGCAGTACTTC. Its protein is CSVGDRGAHEQYF.

This chain connects TRBV19 to TRBJ1-5; D possibly corresponds to TRBD1 (6 bases). Germline assignment: CDR1 LNHDA and CDR2 SQIVND (reference sequence). This CDR3 comprises 15 residues. The V end lost 3 bases, the J end lost 4 bases, and 13 bases lay between the germline ends. The CDR3 DNA reads as TGTGCCAGTAGTATGAAGGGGGACGGGAATCAGCCCCAGCATTTT. Encoded protein: CASSMKGDGNQPQHF. The full variable domain, with the rest looked up from reference TRBV19 and TRBJ1-5, is DGGITQSPKYLFRKEGQNVTLSCEQNLNHDAMYWYRQDPGQGLRLIYYSQIVNDFQKGDIAEGYSVSREKKESFPLTVTSAQKNPTAFYLCASSMKGDGNQPQHFGDGTRLSIL.

The V gene is TRBV12-3 or TRBV12-4, the J gene TRBJ1-6, with D perhaps TRBD1 (6 bases). The CDR3 is 15 residues long. V was trimmed by 6 bases and J by 1 base, leaving 10 bases between them. CDR3 sequence (DNA): TGTGCCAGCAGGGGTAGGGGGTCCTATAATTCACCCCTCCACTTT. Protein sequence: CASRGRGSYNSPLHF.

This clonotype appeared many times. The V and J genes are TRBV29-1 and TRBJ1-2; D is undetermined. The CDR3 spans 14 residues. V shed 4 bases and J shed 4 bases, with 16 bases lying between them. Germline assignment: CDR1 SQVTM and CDR2 ANQGSEA. The CDR3 bases are TGCAGCGTTGGGAAGGGTAGCGAGTCCTATGGCTACACCTTC. Translated: CSVGKGSESYGYTF.